The 7 T cell receptor beta chains given below trace back to one sample, sequenced in a study of graft-versus-host responses after intestinal transplantation. Method: immunoSEQ multiplex PCR; TCRdb's copy keeps in-frame clones and lacks some. Of some 45,000 clones listed, roughly 90% are singletons. Material: PBMCs, obtained 524 days after transplant. Receptor source: a human patient who received an intestinal transplant, so some T cells may come from the graft donor.

Points on this clone: The sample has other DNA sequences that encode this CDR3 too. The chain combines TRBV5-6 with TRBJ2-3; D uncertain. Germline CDR1 reads SGHDT; CDR2 reads YYEEEE. Between the trimmed V and J ends, which lost 0 bases and 3 bases, there was a span of 2 bases. The CDR3 has 12 amino acids. The CDR3 protein is CASSLETDTQYF. CDR3 nucleotide sequence: TGTGCCAGCAGCTTGGAGACAGATACGCAGTATTTT.

This chain connects TRBV5-1 to TRBJ2-5, with TRBD2 matching 8 bases. J was trimmed by 1 base and V by 0 bases; bases with no gene match: 11. The CDR3 sequence is 18 residues long. Germline V gives CDR1 SGHRS, CDR2 YFSETQ. CDR3 region: CASSLASGTRTSQETQYF. CDR3 nucleotide sequence: TGCGCCAGCAGCTTGGCGTCCGGGACTAGGACTTCCCAAGAGACCCAGTACTTC.

The chain employs TRBV28 and TRBJ1-4; D call uncertain. The germline V and J ends were trimmed by 5 bases and 8 bases, with 15 bases remaining between them. Germline V gene sequence: CDR1 MDHEN, CDR2 SYDVKM. The CDR3 is made up of 14 amino acids. The CDR3: CASSSPGRTEKLFF. CDR3 nucleotides: TGTGCCAGCAGTAGCCCCGGACGTACAGAAAAACTGTTTTTT.

This CDR3 is CSVEGWDEDRGKLNTEAFF. As DNA, the CDR3 is TGCAGCGTTGAAGGGTGGGATGAGGACAGGGGCAAGTTGAACACTGAAGCTTTCTTT. This chain connects TRBV29-1 to TRBJ1-1, with 9 bases lining up with TRBD1. The CDR3 is made up of 19 amino acids. Germline-derived CDR1 and CDR2 are SQVTM and ANQGSEA. Germline trimming cut 1 base from V and 0 bases from J; bases unmatched to any gene: 15.

This rearrangement joins TRBV7-6 to TRBJ2-7; 7 nucleotides match TRBD1. J gave up 1 base and V 1 base, and 1 base lay outside the gene matches. Germline CDR1 reads SGHVS; CDR2 reads FNYEAQ. The CDR3 length is 14 residues. CDR3 DNA sequence: TGTGCCAGCAGCTTAGGGGACAGATCCTACGAGCAGTACTTC. It yields the protein CASSLGDRSYEQYF.

The chain couples TRBV28 to TRBJ1-2; possibly TRBD1 for D (5 bases). Between the trimmed V and J ends, which lost 3 bases and 4 bases, there was a span of 9 bases. Germline-derived CDR1 and CDR2 are MDHEN and SYDVKM. This CDR3 is built from 13 residues. The CDR3 region has the DNA TGTGCCAGCAGTTTTAGGGGTCCCTATGGCTACACCTTC. The encoded protein is CASSFRGPYGYTF.

This clone occurred once. V gene TRBV9 combines with J gene TRBJ2-7, with D possibly being TRBD1 or TRBD2 (5 bases each). V was shortened by 4 bases and J by 7 bases, with 18 bases between the two germline ends. The CDR3 has 14 amino acids. Germline V CDR1 and CDR2: SGDLS, YYNGEE. This chain's CDR3 is CASSRGYLSGEQYF. The CDR3 DNA reads as TGTGCCAGCAGCCGGGGCTACCTGTCGGGGGAGCAGTACTTC.